The rows below give T cell receptor beta chains drawn from one sample of a study of cytomegalovirus exposure and HLA in healthy donors. Assay used: immunoSEQ multiplex PCR; TCRdb lists only in-frame clones, some missing. The sample comprises some 120,000 clones, roughly 70% of which are singletons, and under 3% rests with the top ten. The source material was PBMCs. The receptors were gathered from a woman aged 40 to 49 in good health and CMV-seropositive. Each CDR3 is given with its conserved first and last residue. A D gene is named only where the DNA matches it firmly. For some rows the clone size is stated as once, few or many, or as a class when expanded; others skip it.

V: TRBV5-6
J: TRBJ1-3
D: TRBD1
size: .
CDR3: CASSGTGALGNTIYF
DNA: TGTGCCAGCAGCGGGACAGGGGCCCTCGGAAACACCATATATTTT

V: TRBV19
J: TRBJ2-5
D: .
size: few
CDR3: CASSGGLSQETQYF
DNA: TGTGCCAGTAGTGGAGGCCTCAGTCAGGAGACCCAGTACTTC

V: TRBV7-3
J: TRBJ2-1
D: .
size: .
CDR3: CASSLLLNREGGNEQFF
DNA: TGTGCCAGCAGCTTACTCCTTAATCGAGAGGGCGGGAATGAGCAGTTCTTC

V: TRBV10-3
J: TRBJ1-5
D: .
size: .
CDR3: CAIRAAGPEQPQHF
DNA: TGTGCCATCAGGGCAGCAGGGCCCGAGCAGCCCCAGCATTTT

V: TRBV19
J: TRBJ1-4
D: .
size: few
CDR3: CASSPGTPTIGKLFF
DNA: TGTGCCAGTAGTCCAGGGACACCGACCATTGGAAAACTGTTTTTT

V: TRBV4-3
J: TRBJ2-1
D: .
size: once
CDR3: CASSPSLANEQFF
DNA: TGCGCCAGCAGCCCCTCTCTGGCCAATGAGCAGTTCTTC

V: TRBV27
J: TRBJ2-7
D: .
size: .
CDR3: CASSLTLGAYEQYF
DNA: TGTGCCAGCAGTTTAACACTGGGAGCCTACGAGCAGTACTTC

V: TRBV4-3
J: TRBJ2-7
D: TRBD2
size: .
CDR3: CASSQDLAGVSYEQYF
DNA: TGCGCCAGCAGCCAGGATCTAGCGGGGGTCTCCTACGAGCAGTACTTC

V: TRBV5-4
J: TRBJ2-1
D: TRBD2
size: .
CDR3: CASSHTGTRSYNEQFF
DNA: TGTGCCAGCAGCCATACTGGGACTAGATCCTACAATGAGCAGTTCTTC

V: TRBV7-8
J: TRBJ2-1
D: .
size: .
CDR3: CASSLGSWTGSYNEQFF
DNA: TGTGCCAGCAGCTTAGGTTCCTGGACTGGGTCCTACAATGAGCAGTTCTTC

V: TRBV4-2
J: TRBJ2-5
D: .
size: .
CDR3: CASSQESQRFEETQYF
DNA: TGTGCCAGCAGCCAAGAATCCCAGCGGTTTGAAGAGACCCAGTACTTC

V: TRBV9
J: TRBJ1-1
D: TRBD1
size: .
CDR3: CASSVQGANTEAFF
DNA: TGTGCCAGCAGCGTACAGGGGGCGAACACTGAAGCTTTCTTT

V: TRBV7-9
J: TRBJ2-5
D: .
size: .
CDR3: CASSPQETQYF
DNA: TGTGCCAGCAGCCCCCAGGAGACCCAGTACTTC

V: TRBV30
J: TRBJ1-1
D: .
size: .
CDR3: CAWSPLPNTEAFF
DNA: TGTGCCTGGAGCCCTCTCCCCAACACTGAAGCTTTCTTT

V: TRBV6-5
J: TRBJ2-1
D: TRBD1
size: .
CDR3: CASSPGGYSYNEQFF
DNA: TGTGCCAGCAGCCCAGGGGGCTACTCCTACAATGAGCAGTTCTTC

V: TRBV2
J: TRBJ1-2
D: TRBD1
size: .
CDR3: CASRGGQGADGYTF
DNA: TGTGCCAGCAGAGGGGGACAGGGGGCTGACGGCTACACCTTC

V: TRBV5-4
J: TRBJ2-1
D: .
size: .
CDR3: CASSLLNYNEQFF
DNA: TGTGCCAGCAGCTTGTTAAACTACAATGAGCAGTTCTTC

V: TRBV6-5
J: TRBJ1-1
D: TRBD1
size: .
CDR3: CASSYMGTGGTEAFF
DNA: TGTGCCAGCAGTTACATGGGGACAGGGGGCACTGAAGCTTTCTTT

V: TRBV27
J: TRBJ2-3
D: TRBD2
size: .
CDR3: CASSKEREVDTQYF
DNA: TGTGCCAGCAGCAAGGAGCGGGAGGTAGATACGCAGTATTTT

V: TRBV5-1
J: TRBJ2-3
D: .
size: .
CDR3: CASSLEGLSPTDTQYF
DNA: TGCGCCAGCAGCTTGGAAGGACTATCTCCCACAGATACGCAGTATTTT

V: TRBV30
J: TRBJ1-2
D: TRBD1
size: .
CDR3: CAYLEGAAGYGYTF
DNA: TGTGCCTACCTCGAGGGGGCCGCGGGCTATGGCTACACCTTC

V: TRBV5-1
J: TRBJ1-1
D: .
size: .
CDR3: CASSLQGVTEAFF
DNA: TGCGCCAGCAGCTTGCAGGGTGTCACTGAAGCTTTCTTT

V: TRBV18
J: TRBJ2-1
D: .
size: .
CDR3: CASSPNQADSSYNEQFF
DNA: TGTGCCAGCTCACCGAATCAAGCGGACAGCTCCTACAATGAGCAGTTCTTC

V: TRBV9
J: TRBJ2-3
D: .
size: .
CDR3: CASSGRGLTDTQYF
DNA: TGTGCCAGCAGCGGCAGGGGTCTCACAGATACGCAGTATTTT

V: TRBV28
J: TRBJ1-2
D: TRBD1
size: .
CDR3: CATNSGQGAGGYTF
DNA: TGTGCCACCAATTCGGGACAGGGGGCAGGTGGCTACACCTTC

V: TRBV9
J: TRBJ1-2
D: TRBD1
size: .
CDR3: CASSAQIRGTGDYGYTF
DNA: TGTGCCAGCAGCGCACAGATTCGCGGGACAGGGGACTATGGCTACACCTTC

V: TRBV7-9
J: TRBJ2-3
D: .
size: .
CDR3: CASSAGQTSSTDTQYF
DNA: TGTGCCAGCAGCGCGGGCCAAACTTCTAGCACAGATACGCAGTATTTT

V: TRBV5-5
J: TRBJ1-1
D: .
size: .
CDR3: CASSTTGSGTEAFF
DNA: TGTGCCAGCAGTACTACGGGTAGCGGCACTGAAGCTTTCTTT

V: TRBV20-1
J: TRBJ2-1
D: .
size: .
CDR3: CSARVYNEQFF
DNA: TGCAGTGCTAGAGTATATAATGAGCAGTTCTTC

V: TRBV6-5
J: TRBJ1-1
D: .
size: .
CDR3: CASTAITGNTEAFF
DNA: TGTGCCAGCACCGCAATCACAGGGAACACTGAAGCTTTCTTT

V: TRBV6-6
J: TRBJ2-7
D: .
size: .
CDR3: CASVSQGHPFSYEQYF
DNA: TGTGCCAGCGTCAGTCAGGGACATCCTTTTTCCTACGAGCAGTACTTC

V: TRBV10-3
J: TRBJ1-2
D: TRBD1
size: .
CDR3: CAISEPRPRQGNYGYTF
DNA: TGTGCCATCAGTGAGCCACGCCCGAGACAGGGTAACTATGGCTACACCTTC

V: TRBV11-2
J: TRBJ2-7
D: TRBD1
size: .
CDR3: CASSFSQGAYEQYF
DNA: TGTGCCAGCAGCTTTTCACAGGGGGCCTACGAGCAGTACTTC

V: TRBV2
J: TRBJ2-1
D: TRBD2
size: .
CDR3: CASRTSGTNNEQFF
DNA: TGTGCCAGCAGGACTAGCGGGACCAACAATGAGCAGTTCTTC

V: TRBV29-1
J: TRBJ2-7
D: .
size: .
CDR3: CSGRGPSYEQYF
DNA: TGCAGCGGTCGGGGTCCGTCCTACGAGCAGTACTTC

V: TRBV5-1
J: TRBJ2-3
D: .
size: .
CDR3: CASSLVGGSNTDTQYF
DNA: TGCGCCAGCAGCTTGGTAGGCGGCAGCAACACAGATACGCAGTATTTT

V: TRBV9
J: TRBJ2-7
D: TRBD1
size: .
CDR3: CASSVGQGAVSEQYF
DNA: TGTGCCAGCAGCGTCGGGCAGGGGGCGGTCAGCGAGCAGTACTTC

V: TRBV7-9
J: TRBJ1-4
D: .
size: .
CDR3: CASSLRLPPTDEKLFF
DNA: TGTGCCAGCAGCCTTCGACTCCCACCTACGGATGAAAAACTGTTTTTT

V: TRBV7-2
J: TRBJ1-2
D: .
size: few
CDR3: CASSSTPTGNYGYTF
DNA: TGTGCCAGCAGCTCGACTCCTACAGGGAACTATGGCTACACCTTC

V: TRBV11-2
J: TRBJ2-7
D: TRBD2
size: .
CDR3: CASSLEASGRDYEQYF
DNA: TGTGCCAGCAGCTTAGAGGCTAGCGGGAGGGACTACGAGCAGTACTTC

V: TRBV7-9
J: TRBJ1-2
D: .
size: .
CDR3: CASSSDTYYGYTF
DNA: TGTGCCAGCAGCTCGGACACTTACTATGGCTACACCTTC

V: TRBV9
J: TRBJ1-4
D: .
size: .
CDR3: CASSVSGVPEKLFF
DNA: TGTGCCAGCAGCGTATCAGGGGTTCCCGAAAAACTGTTTTTT